This T cell receptor beta chain was documented in a study of shared clonotypes between healthy human individuals. Findings and caveats of the study: Among donors, sharing of clonotypes was expected to be affected by sequencing depth. Generation probability values for non-shared clonotypes were lower than those for clonotypes shared by all four donors.

The CDR3 is made up of 14 amino acids. With 3 bases clipped from V and 2 bases from J, the junction kept 3 bases outside the gene matches. Looked up from germline, CDR1 is MDHEN and CDR2 is SYDVKM. Naive CD8 cells were CD45RO-negative, positively selected for CCR7, excluding terminally differentiated effector memory CD45RA+ cells. Adult donors, all healthy and HIV-negative, had no recent acute infections or vaccinations. A remark on this clone: Antigen unknown. Other DNA sequences in this sample translate to the same CDR3.

The test was conducted at deep level. The repertoire was sequenced with immunoSEQ multiplex PCR; TCRdb's copy has only in-frame clones and lacks some. In the table there are about 2 million clones, about 95% of which are singletons. This receptor was identified in a man aged 18-30 years in good health. The material sequenced was naive CD8+ T cells sorted from blood. J is TRBJ2-7 and V is TRBV28; 8 bases map to TRBD1. DNA for the CDR3: TGTGCCAGCAGTTTGGGGACAGGCACCTACGAGCAGTACTTC. Amino acids: CASSLGTGTYEQYF.